This entry concerns a single TCR beta chain. The sample belongs to a study of long-term antiretroviral therapy in people with HIV. The CDR3 totals 14 residues. Between the trimmed V and J ends, which lost 5 bases and 1 base, there was a span of 11 bases. CDR1 and CDR2 (germline): SGHAT, FQNNGV. The run of the v3.0 immunoSEQ assay was at survey level. Assay: immunoSEQ multiplex PCR; the TCRdb copy retains only in-frame clones and omits some. The data show 20,000 to 25,000 clones, roughly four fifths seen once. This TCR was recovered from a woman aged 40-49 years with HIV. This rearrangement joins TRBV11-2 to TRBJ1-1; D might be TRBD1 (5 bases). This material consisted of unsorted PBMCs, taken less than 1.8 years before starting antiretroviral therapy. The CDR3 reads CASSPWGGNTEAFF. CDR3 DNA sequence: TGTGCCAGCAGCCCCTGGGGGGGGAACACTGAAGCTTTCTTT.